Below, 7 T cell receptor beta chains from the same sample are listed, as sequenced in a study of blood T cell repertoires in COVID-19. Generated by immunoSEQ multiplex PCR, the TCRdb table keeps only in-frame clones and is missing some. The sample has some 94,000 clones, around 90% seen once; the top ten hold approximately 16%. Sequenced sample: peripheral blood. Receptors were obtained from a woman aged 60 to 75 with COVID-19, enrolled during active disease.

This clone was seen a few times. This sequence joins TRBV28 and TRBJ2-7, with D perhaps TRBD1 (6 bases). CDR1 MDHEN and CDR2 SYDVKM come from the germline V gene. The CDR3 is 13 residues long. V was pared by 2 bases and J by 3 bases, with 8 bases between. In DNA form, the CDR3 reads TGTGCCAGCAGTTTAGTGACAGGCTACGAGCAGTACTTC. This translates into CASSLVTGYEQYF.

This clone showed up just a few times. V gene TRBV12-5 combines with J gene TRBJ1-5, with unresolved D. The V gene lost 2 bases and the J gene lost 4 bases, with 6 bases spanning the gap. There are 13 residues in the CDR3. CDR1 and CDR2 (germline): LGHNT, FRNRAP. DNA for the CDR3: TGTGCTAGTGGTTTGATGGAGAATCAGCCCCAGCATTTT. It encodes CASGLMENQPQHF.

This rearrangement joins TRBV5-6 to TRBJ2-7; D remains ambiguous. V gave up 1 base and J gave up 2 bases, with 7 bases separating them. This CDR3 has 13 amino acids. CDR1 is SGHDT, CDR2 YYEEEE, per germline. The CDR3 nucleotides read TGTGCCAGCAGCTTGTTTGGAGCCTACGAGCAGTACTTC. Its translation is CASSLFGAYEQYF.

The J gene is TRBJ2-3, the V gene TRBV3-1 (or the pseudogene TRBV3-2); 7 bases line up with TRBD1. The CDR3 is made up of 12 amino acids. J lost 9 bases, V lost 2 bases, and 2 bases had no gene match. Germline lookup yields CDR1 LGHDT and CDR2 YNNKEL (reference sequence). CDR3 bases: TGTGCCAGCAGCCAATACAGGGGCACGCAGTATTTT. It specifies CASSQYRGTQYF.

The chain recombines TRBV30 with TRBJ1-1; 7 nucleotides align to TRBD1. The CDR3 runs 13 residues. J was trimmed by 8 bases and V by 3 bases; bases with no gene match: 9. Germline V gene lookup returns CDR1 GTSNPN and CDR2 SVGIG (reference sequence). CDR3 nucleotide sequence: TGTGCCTGGAGGGGAGGACAGGACGGAGAAGCTTTCTTT. Its protein is CAWRGGQDGEAFF.

The chain is built from TRBV7-9 and TRBJ1-1; tentative D call: TRBD1 (5 bases). The CDR3 totals 14 residues. The V end was cut by 2 bases, the J end by 4 bases, with 11 bases between. Germline V gene data show CDR1 as SEHNR and CDR2 as FQNEAQ (reference sequence). This CDR3 reads CASSLSGWATEAFF. In DNA, the CDR3 is TGTGCCAGCAGCTTATCAGGGTGGGCCACTGAAGCTTTCTTT.

The chain uses TRBV6-6 and TRBJ2-1; 7 positions match TRBD1. Germline V gives CDR1 MNHNY, CDR2 SVGAGI (reference sequence). J was trimmed by 4 bases and V by 2 bases; bases with no gene match: 2. The CDR3 spans 14 residues. CDR3 sequence (DNA): TGTGCCAGCAGTTACCGGGACAGATACAATGAGCAGTTCTTC. Translation: CASSYRDRYNEQFF.